The text below deals with one T cell receptor beta chain. Donors showed nominal health when sampled, although they likely had unrecorded immune exposures. The PCR had 60 Vbeta and 13 Jbeta primers. TCRdb's table, derived via immunoSEQ multiplex PCR, lists solely in-frame clones and lacks some. The table lists more than 140,000 clones, roughly 73% of them singletons. The record originates from a study of cytomegalovirus exposure and HLA in healthy donors. Trimming removed 5 bases from V and 9 bases from J; junction bases left unmatched: 15. Germline values: CDR1 KGHSH, CDR2 LQKENI. The CDR3 contains 17 residues.

The sequencing sample was made of PBMCs. This TCR was sampled from a female donor in good health and CMV-seronegative. This chain joins TRBV18 and TRBJ2-1, with 11 bases fitting TRBD2. For the CDR3, the DNA is TGTGCCAGCTCATTAATAGCCCTGACTAGCGGGATGGGTGAGCAGTTCTTC. Amino acid sequence: CASSLIALTSGMGEQFF.